The present TCR beta chain was sequenced within a study of T cell changes during pregnancy in multiple sclerosis (dated by TCRdb to 2018 to 2020). With regard to the full study: Changes in the T cell repertoire over the course of pregnancy were examined in this study in women with multiple sclerosis.

A remark on this clone: Its antigen has not been determined. No much larger clone exists at a distance of one base, and base qualities are not known.

V gives up 3 bases and J gives up 1 base, and the segment between their germline ends measures 7 bases. Based on the germline V gene, the CDR1 and CDR2 sequences are MDHEN and SYDVKM. Measured from the cysteine to the phenylalanine, the CDR3 is 14 residues long. The retained sequence is limited to the CDR3, 42 bases, with the frame set at the first base. Library preparation was by the immunoSEQ multiplex PCR assay. The source is immuneACCESS, and TCRdb retained only in-frame sequences with V and J called. Part of the clones is not carried over; for the studies checked, unresolved V genes explain less than half of this, and the remainder is unexplained. The sample table lists roughly 93,000 clones, under 95% of them with a count of one. The ten largest account for about 2.5% of the sample.

The clonotype originates from a female donor in good health, enrolled as a control in a pregnancy study. The material sequenced was peripheral blood, taken after pregnancy. The sequence is built from TRBV28 and TRBJ1-3, with no confident D gene call. For the CDR3, the sequence is CASSFSGSGNTIYF. The nucleotide sequence reads TGTGCCAGCAGTTTCTCGGGATCTGGAAACACCATATATTTT.